The sequence of this T cell receptor beta chain was determined in a study of T cells after yellow fever vaccination. V was trimmed by 4 bases and J by 0 bases, leaving 16 bases between them. Looked up from germline, CDR1 is SGHRS and CDR2 is YFSETQ. The CDR3 spans 17 residues. Using its own MiXCR run on the 5' RACE reads, TCRdb lists one record per CDR3 protein. The sample lists approximately 330,000 distinct CDR3 sequences, under 15% occurring once. The sequences come from CD4+ T cells sorted from PBMCs, collected 15 days after the yellow fever booster vaccination. The chain combines TRBV5-1 with TRBJ1-4; no firm D call. The TCR originated in a man aged 18 to 30 who received the YFV17D yellow fever vaccine. The CDR3: CASSNHIISATNEKLFF. Here the CDR3 DNA reads TGCGCCAGCAGCAACCACATTATTTCTGCAACTAATGAAAAACTGTTTTTT.